The text below deals with one T cell receptor (beta chain). As processed by the authors: Estimates of nucleated cell counts were drawn from the amplification of reference gene primers. TCRdb's copy holds only in-frame clones and misses some; the assay was immunoSEQ multiplex PCR. V, J and clone size were drawn from that table, and D and trimming were deduced from the DNA. In the table there are about 280,000 clones, about nine tenths of which are singletons. The data derive from a study of blood T cell repertoires in COVID-19. Whole-study context: Sites across the United States, Italy and Spain contributed samples from acute and convalescent COVID-19. PBMCs, B-cell-depleted T cells, or T cells provided the cDNA or gDNA that made up the material.

This receptor was obtained from a man aged 35 to 55 with active or convalescent COVID-19. Sequenced material: peripheral blood.

CDR3 protein: CASSERLARGEQFF. CDR3 sequence (DNA): TGTGCCAGCAGTGAGCGCCTAGCCAGGGGTGAGCAGTTCTTC. This chain links TRBV25-1 with TRBJ2-1; D might be TRBD1 (6 bases). Germline CDR1 is MGHDK and CDR2 is SYGVNS. V lost 3 bases to trimming and J lost 9 bases, with 15 bases between them. The CDR3 has 14 residues.